This TCR beta chain was retrieved from a study of cytomegalovirus exposure and HLA in healthy donors. Study-wide results and caveats: In an earlier analysis, most TCR beta V segments were productive about 87% or about 30% of the time. Based on reports, TCR beta sequences accurately predicted HLA-A and HLA-B alleles for most subjects. The study flagged some 170 TCR beta chains as cytomegalovirus-associated.

Comments on this clone: Its antigen is unknown. The junction differs from germline at one of its ends, possibly a read error.

Primers included in the PCR were 60 Vbeta and 13 Jbeta primers. Clones were read by immunoSEQ multiplex PCR, and TCRdb kept only the in-frame ones, dropping some. The sample lists roughly 110,000 clones; 81% were seen once. Germline V lookup: CDR1 SSHAT, CDR2 FNYEAQ (reference sequence). The CDR3 contains 17 residues. The donors, nominally healthy at sampling, likely had unrecorded immune exposures. The sequencing sample was made of PBMCs. This receptor was obtained from a man aged 25 to 40 in good health and CMV-seronegative. This chain uses TRBV7-7 with TRBJ2-1, with 10 bases that match TRBD2. CDR3 loop: CASSLGASGSSRNEQFF. The CDR3 nucleotides read TGTGCTAGCAGCCTAGGGGCTAGCGGGAGTAGTAGAAATGAGCAGTTCTTC.